Below, 13 T cell receptor beta chains from the same sample are listed, as sequenced in a study of CD8 T cells in Susac syndrome. Roughly 0.45 to 1 ug RNA was reverse transcribed with random hexamers. TCRdb itself ran the immunoSEQ multiplex PCR reads through MiXCR, one entry per CDR3 protein. Here the sample spans about 120,000 distinct CDR3 sequences, around 93% being singletons. The source material was CD8+ T cells from PBMCs. All receptors derive from a human donor in good health.

The J gene is TRBJ2-7, the V gene TRBV6-6; the D gene is possibly TRBD1 (6 bases). Trimming took off 4 bases at V and 2 bases at J, with 18 bases between the two ends. CDR1 and CDR2 (germline): MNHNY, SVGAGI (reference sequence). This CDR3 contains 16 residues. The CDR3 here is CASSSTGNKGPYEQYF. Written as DNA, the CDR3 is TGTGCCAGCAGTTCTACAGGGAACAAGGGCCCCTACGAGCAGTACTTC.

This clonotype was detected only once. This CDR3 is CAWSQLTSGQGGLSEQYF. The CDR3 DNA is TGTGCCTGGAGTCAACTAACGTCCGGACAGGGCGGCCTGTCCGAGCAGTACTTC. The V call is TRBV30, the J call TRBJ2-7, with 8 bases that match TRBD1. In germline, CDR1 is GTSNPN, CDR2 SVGIG (reference sequence). The length of the CDR3 is 18 residues. Losses at the gene ends were 2 bases for V and 6 bases for J; bases not matched to a gene: 21.

The CDR3 nucleotides are TGTGCCAGCACGCGCTCCCCCACAGATACCGAAAAACTGTTTTTT. Amino acids: CASTRSPTDTEKLFF. This chain joins TRBV28 and TRBJ1-4; D gene unclear. This CDR3 region has 15 residues. Germline assignment: CDR1 MDHEN and CDR2 SYDVKM. The germline V and J ends were trimmed by 7 bases and 8 bases, with 20 bases remaining between them.

Written as DNA, the CDR3 is TGTGCCTGGAGACAGGGGCTTGGGGCAGATACGCAGTATTTT. Translated: CAWRQGLGADTQYF. The genes are TRBV30 and TRBJ2-3, with 7 nucleotides matching TRBD1. Germline V CDR1 and CDR2: GTSNPN, SVGIG (reference sequence). There are 14 residues in the CDR3. J was trimmed by 4 bases and V by 3 bases; bases with no gene match: 7.

This clonotype was picked up one time. The CDR3 protein is CASSAMGGFGELFF. DNA of the CDR3: TGTGCCAGCAGTGCTATGGGGGGGTTCGGGGAGCTGTTTTTT. This chain connects TRBV6-5 to TRBJ2-2; 7 bases are a match to TRBD2. V trimming: 5 bases; J trimming: 7 bases; junction bases outside the gene matches: 7. The CDR3 covers 14 residues. CDR1 is MNHEY and CDR2 is SVGAGI in the germline V gene.

This chain joins TRBV7-9 and TRBJ1-2, with 9 bases identical to TRBD1. With 3 bases clipped from V and 5 bases from J, the junction kept 1 base outside the gene matches. The CDR3 spans 13 residues. CDR1 is SEHNR and CDR2 is FQNEAQ in the germline V gene (reference sequence). CDR3 loop: CASSLGTGYGYTF. In DNA, the CDR3 is TGTGCCAGCAGCTTGGGGACAGGGTATGGCTACACCTTC. The full variable domain, in which reference TRBV7-9 and TRBJ1-2 provide the parts outside the CDR3, is DTGVSQNPRHKITKRGQNVTFRCDPISEHNRLYWYRQTLGQGPEFLTYFQNEAQLEKSRLLSDRFSAERPKGSFSTLEIQRTEQGDSAMYLCASSLGTGYGYTFGSGTRLTVV.

This chain connects TRBV19 to TRBJ1-2; maybe TRBD1 (6 bases). The germline V gene has CDR1 LNHDA and CDR2 SQIVND (reference sequence). Trimming cost V 7 bases and J 8 bases, with 17 bases left between them. This CDR3 is built from 13 residues. The CDR3 region is CASIDTGTNGYTF. The DNA of the CDR3 is TGTGCCAGTATCGACACAGGGACTAACGGCTACACCTTC.

The rearrangement links TRBV4-2 to TRBJ2-6; 7 bases agree with TRBD1. V trimming: 4 bases; J trimming: 4 bases; junction bases outside the gene matches: 10. This CDR3 comprises 17 residues. From germline, CDR1 is LGHNA and CDR2 YNFKEQ. The CDR3 reads CASSLGTDPRGANVLTF. The CDR3, as DNA: TGTGCCAGCAGCCTGGGGACAGACCCTAGGGGGGCCAACGTCCTGACTTTC.

The V gene is TRBV4-3, the J gene TRBJ1-1; the match to TRBD1 covers 9 bases. CDR3 length: 16 residues. Trimming at V came to 1 base and at J to 2 bases, leaving 5 bases not matched to a gene. The germline V gene encodes CDR1 LGHNA and CDR2 YSLEER. In nucleotides, the CDR3 is TGCGCCAGCAGCCAAGGGGGGACAGGGCAAAACACTGAAGCTTTCTTT. Residues: CASSQGGTGQNTEAFF.

The chain joins TRBV6-5 to TRBJ2-3; 10 nucleotides agree with TRBD2. Germline-derived CDR1 and CDR2 are MNHEY and SVGAGI. CDR3 length: 15 residues. V lost 6 bases to trimming and J lost 8 bases; unmatched junction nucleotides: 11. In DNA form, the CDR3 reads TGTGCCAGCAGCCTAAGGCTAGCGGGAGTAGGTACGCAGTATTTT. It yields the protein CASSLRLAGVGTQYF.

The chain employs TRBV7-3 and TRBJ1-1; no firm D call. This CDR3 comprises 15 residues. The germline CDR1 and CDR2 sequences are SGHTA and FQGTGA. Trimming cost V 0 bases and J 2 bases, with 10 bases left between them. CDR3 sequence: CASSLTRGSNTEAFF. The CDR3 region has the DNA TGTGCCAGCAGCTTAACGCGCGGCAGTAACACTGAAGCTTTCTTT.

This chain connects TRBV28 to TRBJ1-4; 7 bases match TRBD1. The CDR3 length is 15 residues. V lost 5 bases and J lost 3; bases outside the gene matches: 6. In germline, CDR1 is MDHEN, CDR2 SYDVKM. CDR3 sequence reads: CASSLSTGPNEKLFF. The CDR3 DNA reads TGTGCCAGCAGTCTATCGACAGGGCCTAATGAAAAACTGTTTTTT.

This chain joins TRBV6-1 and TRBJ2-5; 13 bases match TRBD2. Germline CDR1 MNHNS, CDR2 SASEGT. This CDR3 region has 16 residues. With V trimmed by 5 bases and J by 2 bases, 5 bases remained unmatched. CDR3 nucleotide sequence: TGTGCCAGCAGTCCGCCGGGACTAGCGGGGCAAGAGACCCAGTACTTC. Translating gives CASSPPGLAGQETQYF.